This TCR beta chain stems from a study of cytomegalovirus exposure and HLA in healthy donors. V was trimmed by 3 bases and J by 0 bases, leaving 12 bases between them. Germline CDR1 reads SGDLS; CDR2 reads YYNGEE. The CDR3 sequence is 15 residues long. Primers: 60 Vbeta forward and 13 Jbeta reverse. The data were produced by immunoSEQ multiplex PCR, yet TCRdb's version contains in-frame clones alone and is incomplete. The sample's table shows 110,000 to 150,000 clones. The source is a male donor in good health and CMV-seronegative. The specimen sequenced was PBMCs. This chain connects TRBV9 to TRBJ1-1; D uncertain. The CDR3 sequence: CASSETTGMNTEAFF. The CDR3 DNA reads TGTGCCAGCAGCGAAACGACGGGTATGAACACTGAAGCTTTCTTT. Filled out from reference TRBV9 and TRBJ1-1, the complete variable domain reads DSGVTQTPKHLITATGQRVTLRCSPRSGDLSVYWYQQSLDQGLQFLIQYYNGEERAKGNILERFSAQQFPDLHSELNLSSLELGDSALYFCASSETTGMNTEAFFGQGTRLTVV.